This T cell receptor beta chain was identified in a study of OX40 agonist ivuxolimab in advanced cancers. Study-level information: Anti-PD-1, anti-PD-L1 or anti-CTLA-4 therapy given earlier was allowed, and approximately 40% had some.

This table comes from immunoSEQ multiplex PCR, and its TCRdb copy is limited to in-frame clones, with some not included. The sample consists of tens of thousands of clones, 86% of them appearing once. Comments on this clone: No antigen is known for it.

CDR3 length: 13 residues. CDR1 and CDR2 (germline): ENHRY, SYGVKD. V was trimmed by 3 bases and J by 2 bases, leaving 7 bases between them. Study findings and constraints: The authors did not determine the antigen specificity of the expanded peripheral T cells.

The V call is TRBV10-3, the J call TRBJ1-2; no clear D. The starting material was CD4+ or CD8+ T cells sorted from blood, obtained in a trial of the OX40 agonist ivuxolimab. The sequence derives from an adult with an advanced solid tumor such as melanoma, head and neck, liver or kidney cancer. Here the CDR3 DNA reads TGTGCCATCAGTGAAGGCAGAAACTATGGCTACACCTTC. Protein product: CAISEGRNYGYTF.